This entry lists 21 T cell receptor beta chains sequenced from one sample in a study of Graves' ophthalmopathy and Graves' hyperthyroidism. Amplification of the TCR beta CDR3 regions used RNA transcripts (as template). Amplification began with first-round RT-PCR using HTBI primers, then second-round multiplex PCR was performed. TCRdb re-analysed the multiplex PCR reads in MiXCR, keeping a single row per CDR3 protein. The data show about 550,000 distinct CDR3 sequences, 35% to 45% seen once. The source material was peripheral blood or thyroid tissue (not recorded which). Receptors originate from an adult man with Graves' hyperthyroidism.

This clonotype was counted many times. The V call is TRBV24-1, the J call TRBJ1-1, with 8 positions matching TRBD1. This CDR3 comprises 13 residues. Germline loops: CDR1 KGHDR, CDR2 SFDVKD. Unmatched junction bases numbered 5, after V lost 7 bases and J lost 5 bases. The CDR3, as DNA: TGTGCCACCAGAGGACAGGGCACGACTGAAGCTTTCTTT. This sequence encodes CATRGQGTTEAFF.

This clonotype turned up a few times. The missing conserved phenylalanine or tryptophan at the end of this CDR3 makes a read error likely. Because the CDR3's place on the DNA is in doubt, the DNA is left out and the CDR3 is given as listed by TCRdb. The rearrangement joins TRBV29-1 to TRBJ2-7; the DNA was not used to check the table's D call, TRBD2. The CDR3 comprises 8 residues, both ends counted. Per the germline V gene, CDR1 is SQVTM and CDR2 is ANQGSEA. CDR3 protein: CSVEGPFA.

The chain carries TRBV7-9 and TRBJ1-5; D may be TRBD1 (5 bases). The CDR3 has 15 amino acids. The germline V gene has CDR1 SEHNR and CDR2 FQNEAQ (reference sequence). Between the trimmed V and J ends, which lost 0 bases and 7 bases, there was a span of 13 bases. The CDR3 DNA reads as TGTGCCAGCAGCTTAGCAGGGGACCTGGTACAGCCCCAGCATTTT. This gives the protein CASSLAGDLVQPQHF.

This rearrangement joins TRBV7-2 to TRBJ2-3, with TRBD1 matching over 7 bases. Looked up from germline, CDR1 is SGHTA and CDR2 is FQGNSA. The CDR3 runs 16 residues. Losses at the gene ends were 3 bases for V and 2 bases for J; bases not matched to a gene: 8. As DNA, the CDR3 is TGTGCCAGCAGCTTTTCGCCGGGGACAGTCACAGATACGCAGTATTTT. Protein product: CASSFSPGTVTDTQYF.

V gene TRBV9 combines with J gene TRBJ1-6; 11 bases are shared with TRBD1. The ends lost 0 bases at V and 9 bases at J; junction bases unmatched: 8. The CDR3 has 17 residues. The germline gives CDR1 SGDLS, CDR2 YYNGEE. The CDR3 DNA is TGTGCCAGCAGCGTAGCTCGGACAGGGGGCGCGCCTTCACCCCTCCACTTT. Translated, it gives CASSVARTGGAPSPLHF.

On this clonotype: Since the CDR3 does not end with the conserved phenylalanine or tryptophan, this likely comes from a read error. The CDR3: CASSVGPGQGLSYEQYL. CDR3 DNA: TGTGCCAGCAGCGTAGGACCGGGACAGGGCCTCTCCTACGAGCAGTACCTC. The chain joins TRBV7-2 to TRBJ2-7; 9 nucleotides match TRBD1. The germline gives CDR1 SGHTA, CDR2 FQGNSA. The CDR3 contains 17 residues. V was clipped by 5 bases and J by 0 bases; unmatched bases: 11.

This clonotype was recorded many times. The chain employs TRBV20-1 and TRBJ1-2; D is possibly TRBD1 (6 bases). Germline V lookup: CDR1 DFQATT, CDR2 SNEGSKA (reference sequence). This CDR3 contains 14 residues. V was pared by 3 bases and J by 6 bases, with 17 bases between. The CDR3: CSASPRVGADGYTF. The DNA for the CDR3 is TGCAGTGCTAGCCCCCGGGTGGGGGCGGATGGCTACACCTTC.

Concerning this clonotype: One base away lies a much larger clone, so this may be a sequencing read error. The V and J genes are TRBV10-3 and TRBJ1-1; 8 bases agree with TRBD1. CDR3 size: 15 residues. The ends lost 10 bases at V and 6 bases at J; junction bases unmatched: 16. The V gene's germline CDR1 is ENHRY and CDR2 SYGVKD. The CDR3 spells CASTDRYRGVAEAFF. The CDR3 DNA sequence: TGTGCCAGCACCGATCGATACAGGGGGGTAGCTGAAGCTTTCTTT.

This clonotype came up a few times. The rearrangement links TRBV27 to TRBJ1-2, with a weak D call TRBD1 (5 bases). Germline CDR1 MNHEY, CDR2 SMNVEV (reference sequence). The CDR3 is made up of 14 amino acids. The V end was cut by 4 bases, the J end by 7 bases, with 16 bases between. The CDR3 loop is CASSSPLRGSGYTF. The DNA of the CDR3 is TGTGCCAGCAGTTCGCCCCTTCGGGGCTCTGGCTACACCTTC.

This clonotype has just a few counts. V gene TRBV5-1 combines with J gene TRBJ2-7, with TRBD2 matching 12 bases. V dropped 2 bases and J dropped 3; count of bases not matched to a gene: 6. This CDR3 comprises 16 residues. The germline V gene encodes CDR1 SGHRS and CDR2 YFSETQ. CDR3 loop: CASSLRQTSGGYEQYF. Here the CDR3 DNA reads TGCGCCAGCAGCTTACGCCAGACTAGCGGGGGCTACGAGCAGTACTTC. The full variable domain, with the rest looked up from reference TRBV5-1 and TRBJ2-7, is KAGVTQTPRYLIKTRGQQVTLSCSPISGHRSVSWYQQTPGQGLQFLFEYFSETQRNKGNFPGRFSGRQFSNSRSEMNVSTLELGDSALYLCASSLRQTSGGYEQYFGPGTRLTVT.

About this clonotype: Sequence at one end of the junction differs from germline and may be a read error. The chain links TRBV10-2 to TRBJ1-5; 7 nucleotides agree with TRBD1. The CDR3 is made up of 16 amino acids. Germline V CDR1 and CDR2: WSHSY, SAAADI. The CDR3 bases are TGCGCCAGCGGTGATTGGGGGACAGAATTAAATCAGCCCCAGCATTTT. Protein: CASGDWGTELNQPQHF.

The chain recombines TRBV20-1 with TRBJ2-7; D unclear. The CDR3 spans 11 residues. V lost 6 bases, J lost 7 bases, and 13 bases lay in between. Germline CDR1 DFQATT, CDR2 SNEGSKA (reference sequence). CDR3: CSATEGYEQYF. In DNA form, the CDR3 reads TGCAGTGCAACTGAAGGGTATGAGCAGTACTTC.

This chain links TRBV7-9 with TRBJ1-6, with 9 bases lining up with TRBD1. The V gene's germline CDR1 is SEHNR and CDR2 FQNEAQ (reference sequence). J gave up 9 bases and V 5 bases, and 5 bases lay outside the gene matches. The length of the CDR3 is 14 residues. The CDR3 is CASSLGTGTSPLHF. Written as DNA, the CDR3 is TGTGCCAGCAGCCTAGGGACAGGGACTTCACCCCTCCACTTT.

The sample holds many counts of this clonotype. The rearrangement links TRBV20-1 to TRBJ2-7, with D uncertain. Deletions cut 5 bases from V and 0 bases from J, with 8 bases between. Germline-derived CDR1 and CDR2 are DFQATT and SNEGSKA (reference sequence). The CDR3 loop spans 12 amino acids. In nucleotides, the CDR3 is TGCAGTGCTGGCCGCCCCTCCTACGAGCAGTACTTC. Translating it yields CSAGRPSYEQYF.

This clonotype has only a few counts. A much larger clone lies a single base off, so this may be a read error. The genes are TRBV7-2 and TRBJ1-4; a possible D gene is TRBD1 (6 bases). Trimming shortened V by 9 bases and J by 3 bases, and 14 bases separated the two germline ends. CDR1 is SGHTA, CDR2 FQGNSA, per germline. The CDR3 sequence is 14 residues long. CDR3 protein: CASRNRAANEKLFF. The CDR3 coding sequence is TGTGCCAGTAGGAACAGGGCAGCTAATGAAAAACTGTTTTTT.

This clonotype was counted between two and nine times. The V gene is TRBV7-2, the J gene TRBJ2-1; TRBD2 aligns across 10 bases. Trimming cost V 5 bases and J 2 bases; bases outside gene matches: 3. The CDR3 is 15 amino acids. Looked up from germline, CDR1 is SGHTA and CDR2 is FQGNSA. In DNA form, the CDR3 reads TGTGCCAGCAGCGAGGGGACTAGCGCCTACAATGAGCAGTTCTTC. Protein product: CASSEGTSAYNEQFF.

This clonotype occurred many times. The V call is TRBV20-1, the J call TRBJ1-2, with 7 bases lining up with TRBD1. Germline values: CDR1 DFQATT, CDR2 SNEGSKA (reference sequence). The CDR3 runs 13 residues. J lost 5 bases, V lost 2 bases, and 5 bases had no gene match. The CDR3 DNA sequence: TGCAGTGCTAGACAGGGGGGCGGTTATGGCTACACCTTC. Translation gives CSARQGGGYGYTF.

Points on this clonotype: A read error is possible here, since a much larger clone lies one base away. The chain couples TRBV6-5 to TRBJ2-7; D may be TRBD1 (6 bases). The CDR3 is 13 residues long. Trimming cost V 6 bases and J 2 bases, with 11 bases left between them. Germline V gene sequence: CDR1 MNHEY, CDR2 SVGAGI. CDR3 region: CASRRTATYEQYF. The CDR3 DNA reads TGTGCCAGCAGGCGGACAGCGACCTACGAGCAGTACTTC.

The rearrangement joins TRBV3-1 to TRBJ1-6, with 11 positions matching TRBD1. The length of the CDR3 is 17 residues. The junction had 1 base not matched to a gene; V was cut back by 3 bases and J by 0 bases. From germline, CDR1 is LGHDT and CDR2 YNNKEL (reference sequence). CDR3 DNA: TGTGCCAGCAGCCATGGGACAGGGGGCTCCTATAATTCACCCCTCCACTTT. Translated, it gives CASSHGTGGSYNSPLHF.

At least ten counts were recorded for this clonotype. J is TRBJ1-5 and V is TRBV6-6, with 10 bases matching TRBD1. The CDR3 totals 13 residues. Losses at the gene ends were 4 bases for V and 8 bases for J; bases not matched to a gene: 2. Germline values: CDR1 MNHNY, CDR2 SVGAGI (reference sequence). DNA of the CDR3: TGTGCCAGCAGTTGGGACAGGGGCAAGCCCCAGCATTTT. It is translated as CASSWDRGKPQHF.

In the case of this clonotype: Being one base from a much bigger clone, this may be a read error. Since the CDR3 does not end with the conserved phenylalanine or tryptophan, this likely comes from a read error. For the CDR3, the DNA is TGTGCCAGCTCACCAGGGGCCTACGAGCAGTACCTC. Protein sequence: CASSPGAYEQYL. This rearrangement joins TRBV18 to TRBJ2-7; D gene unclear. The CDR3 is made up of 12 amino acids. Germline V CDR1 and CDR2: KGHSH, LQKENI. V was trimmed by 2 bases and J by 2 bases, leaving 4 bases between them.